The clone carrying this T cell receptor (beta chain) showed up just a few times. V was shortened by 2 bases and J by 9 bases, with 8 bases between the two germline ends. Per germline, CDR1 MNHEY and CDR2 SVGEGT. This CDR3 contains 11 residues. Sequenced by immunoSEQ multiplex PCR; TCRdb stores in-frame clones only, minus some. The profile shows about 170,000 clones, 87% of them singletons. The data were obtained in a study of T cell responses to AZD1222 COVID-19 vaccine. This TCR came from an adult who received the AZD1222 COVID-19 vaccine. The chain is built from TRBV6-2 or TRBV6-3 and TRBJ2-7, with D tentatively TRBD2 (6 bases). The specimen was peripheral blood, collected 28 days after the second AZD1222 dose. CDR3 protein: CASSYPEGQYF. The DNA for the CDR3 is TGTGCCAGCAGTTACCCGGAGGGGCAGTACTTC.